This entry lists 20 T cell receptor beta chains sequenced from one sample in a study of OX40 agonist ivuxolimab in advanced cancers. Data came from immunoSEQ multiplex PCR; TCRdb stores just in-frame clones and leaves some out. The sample has approximately 80,000 clones, around 91% seen once. The sequences come from CD4+ or CD8+ T cells sorted from blood, collected in a trial of the OX40 agonist ivuxolimab. These receptors originate from an adult with an advanced solid tumor such as melanoma, head and neck, liver or kidney cancer.

This sequence joins TRBV5-1 and TRBJ2-1; 7 nucleotides match TRBD1. Germline CDR1 reads SGHRS; CDR2 reads YFSETQ. Trimming took 1 base from V and 3 from J; bases not matched to a gene: 13. The CDR3 runs to 18 residues. As DNA, the CDR3 is TGCGCCAGCAGCTTGATCCCCCCAAGACAGGGCTTCTACAATGAGCAGTTCTTC. Protein sequence: CASSLIPPRQGFYNEQFF. The full variable domain, rest sourced from reference TRBV5-1 and TRBJ2-1, is KAGVTQTPRYLIKTRGQQVTLSCSPISGHRSVSWYQQTPGQGLQFLFEYFSETQRNKGNFPGRFSGRQFSNSRSEMNVSTLELGDSALYLCASSLIPPRQGFYNEQFFGPGTRLTVL.

This clone was detected only a few times. V usage is TRBV19 and J usage is TRBJ1-5, with 8 bases identical to TRBD1. Germline V gene sequence: CDR1 LNHDA, CDR2 SQIVND (reference sequence). V trimming: 4 bases; J trimming: 2 bases; junction bases outside the gene matches: 4. The CDR3 spans 15 residues. The CDR3 DNA reads TGTGCCAGTAGTACCCAGACAGGGGGCAATCAGCCCCAGCATTTT. Translating gives CASSTQTGGNQPQHF.

This sequence joins TRBV14 and TRBJ2-7; D ambiguous. The CDR3 is 13 residues long. Germline values: CDR1 SGHDN, CDR2 FVKESK. The ends were cut back, 4 bases at V and 0 bases at J, with 7 bases in the middle. DNA for the CDR3: TGTGCCAGCAGCCTAGAGAGCTCCTACGAGCAGTACTTC. This translates into CASSLESSYEQYF.

The gene calls are TRBV6-6 and TRBJ1-1; D possibly corresponds to TRBD1 (5 bases). The length of the CDR3 is 12 residues. Looked up from germline, CDR1 is MNHNY and CDR2 is SVGAGI (reference sequence). The V end was cut by 6 bases, the J end by 8 bases, with 13 bases between. CDR3 DNA sequence: TGTGCCAGCAGCCCCCGGGACCGCGAAGCTTTCTTT. Protein product: CASSPRDREAFF.

The V gene is TRBV7-9, the J gene TRBJ1-6, with D perhaps TRBD1 (6 bases). Per germline, CDR1 SEHNR and CDR2 FQNEAQ (reference sequence). The CDR3 runs 15 residues. V was clipped by 6 bases and J by 2 bases, with 11 bases between them. This CDR3 reads CASRTGTAYNSPLHF. The CDR3 DNA reads TGTGCCAGCAGAACAGGGACGGCCTATAATTCACCCCTCCACTTT.

This rearrangement joins TRBV28 to TRBJ1-3; tentatively, D is TRBD1 (5 bases). The CDR3 is 15 amino acids. Germline lookup yields CDR1 MDHEN and CDR2 SYDVKM. The ends were cut back, 5 bases at V and 0 bases at J, with 11 bases in the middle. The CDR3 is CASSRVQVSGNTIYF. CDR3 nucleotide sequence: TGTGCCAGCAGTCGTGTACAGGTCTCTGGAAACACCATATATTTT. Complete variable domain (other parts from reference TRBV28 and TRBJ1-3): DVKVTQSSRYLVKRTGEKVFLECVQDMDHENMFWYRQDPGLGLRLIYFSYDVKMKEKGDIPEGYSVSREKKERFSLILESASTNQTSMYLCASSRVQVSGNTIYFGEGSWLTVV.

This clone was recorded once. Germline and junction disagree at one end, which may indicate a read error. The J gene is TRBJ2-7, the V gene TRBV10-3, with TRBD2 identical over 7 bases. Germline CDR1 and CDR2: ENHRY and SYGVKD. This CDR3 has 13 residues. The DNA of the CDR3 is TGTGCCAGCAGTGGGGGGGACCCCTACGAGCAGTACTTC. The encoded protein is CASSGGDPYEQYF.

The V gene is TRBV19, the J gene TRBJ1-2; no firm D call. Germline V CDR1 and CDR2: LNHDA, SQIVND (reference sequence). The CDR3 has 14 residues. The V end was cut by 3 bases, the J end by 7 bases, with 15 bases between. CDR3 bases: TGTGCCAGTAGTATTGACCGGACGGTGGGTGGCTACACCTTC. This sequence encodes CASSIDRTVGGYTF.

This clone has only one observation. The V and J genes are TRBV11-3 and TRBJ2-5; 16 bases line up with TRBD2. The CDR3 totals 16 residues. Looked up from germline, CDR1 is SGHNT and CDR2 is YENEEA. V shed 5 bases and J 4 bases; nucleotides not matched to a gene: 4. The CDR3 sequence: CASSMGLAGGPETQYF. For the CDR3, the DNA is TGTGCCAGCAGCATGGGACTAGCGGGGGGGCCAGAGACCCAGTACTTC.

The V and J genes are TRBV5-4 and TRBJ2-7; D tentatively reads TRBD1 or TRBD2 (5 bases each). The CDR3 contains 17 residues. Trimming left V 2 bases short and J 1 base short, with 19 bases between. Per germline, CDR1 SGHNT and CDR2 YYREEE (reference sequence). CDR3: CASSLYLGAPGSYEQYF. The CDR3 coding sequence is TGTGCCAGCAGCTTATACCTCGGGGCCCCCGGATCCTACGAGCAGTACTTC.

This clone was seen a handful of times. J is TRBJ1-1 and V is TRBV30; the match to TRBD1 covers 9 bases. The CDR3 sequence is 14 residues long. V lost 2 bases to trimming and J lost 1 base; unmatched junction nucleotides: 2. Germline values: CDR1 GTSNPN, CDR2 SVGIG (reference sequence). CDR3 loop: CAWSRQGGNTEAFF. The CDR3 DNA reads TGTGCCTGGAGTCGACAGGGGGGGAACACTGAAGCTTTCTTT. Full variable domain (remainder filled in from reference TRBV30 and TRBJ1-1): SQTIHQWPATLVQPVGSPLSLECTVEGTSNPNLYWYRQAAGRGLQLLFYSVGIGQISSEVPQNLSASRPQDRQFILSSKKLLLSDSGFYLCAWSRQGGNTEAFFGQGTRLTVV.

This chain links TRBV5-4 with TRBJ2-1; 7 bases agree with TRBD1. This CDR3 contains 15 residues. Trimming at V came to 4 bases and at J to 4 bases, leaving 8 bases not matched to a gene. In germline, CDR1 is SGHNT, CDR2 YYREEE (reference sequence). Here the CDR3 reads CASSQKDRVYNEQFF. The CDR3, as DNA: TGTGCCAGCAGCCAAAAAGACAGGGTATACAATGAGCAGTTCTTC.

This clone has a single count. This chain connects TRBV19 to TRBJ1-1, with D unresolved. Trimming removed 5 bases at V and 3 bases at J, with 16 bases between. The germline V gene has CDR1 LNHDA and CDR2 SQIVND (reference sequence). The CDR3 has 15 amino acids. DNA of the CDR3: TGTGCCAGTAGTCCCCCGGGGTATCGAGACACTGAAGCTTTCTTT. Its translation: CASSPPGYRDTEAFF.

Here the CDR3 reads CASSLVSSGGSSYNEQFF. The CDR3 DNA reads as TGTGCCAGCAGCTTGGTGTCCAGCGGGGGGAGCTCCTACAATGAGCAGTTCTTC. This chain connects TRBV5-8 to TRBJ2-1; TRBD2 matches 9 bases. The CDR3 is made up of 18 amino acids. Germline V CDR1 and CDR2: SGHTS, YDEGEE. V dropped 0 bases and J dropped 0; count of bases not matched to a gene: 7. Combining the CDR3 with reference TRBV5-8 and TRBJ2-1 gives the whole variable domain EAGVTQSPTHLIKTRGQQATLRCSPISGHTSVYWYQQALGLGLQFLLWYDEGEERNRGNFPPRFSGRQFPNYSSELNVNALELEDSALYLCASSLVSSGGSSYNEQFFGPGTRLTVL.

Only a few counts were recorded for this clone. The chain carries TRBV19 and TRBJ1-4; D unresolved. CDR1 and CDR2 (germline): LNHDA, SQIVND (reference sequence). V was cut by 7 bases and J by 5 bases, with 8 bases left in between. There are 12 residues in the CDR3. The CDR3 coding sequence is TGTGCCAGTACTAAACGGAATGAAAAACTGTTTTTT. As protein: CASTKRNEKLFF.

V usage is TRBV15 and J usage is TRBJ1-1; perhaps TRBD1 as D (5 bases). The CDR3 extends over 14 amino acids. Trimming left V 6 bases short and J 5 bases short, with 16 bases between. In germline, CDR1 is LNHNV, CDR2 YYDKDF (reference sequence). CDR3 bases: TGTGCCACCAGTTCGAAGGTTGGGGGGACTGAAGCTTTCTTT. Translating it yields CATSSKVGGTEAFF.

The gene calls are TRBV19 and TRBJ1-5; 7 nucleotides line up with TRBD1. Germline assignment: CDR1 LNHDA and CDR2 SQIVND (reference sequence). V was pared by 3 bases and J by 2 bases, with 1 base of the junction left unmatched. This CDR3 has 14 amino acids. CDR3 in DNA: TGTGCCAGTAGTATGCAGGGGGGCAATCAGCCCCAGCATTTT. Its translation is CASSMQGGNQPQHF.

J is TRBJ1-1 and V is TRBV5-1; weak D call: TRBD1 (5 bases). V lost 4 bases, J lost 4 bases, and 11 bases lay in between. The CDR3 has 13 residues. Germline loops: CDR1 SGHRS, CDR2 YFSETQ. As DNA, the CDR3 is TGCGCCAGCAGCGTCCGGGACGGCACTGAAGCTTTCTTT. Amino acid sequence: CASSVRDGTEAFF.

The chain uses TRBV18 and TRBJ2-2; 10 bases map to TRBD2. The CDR3 consists of 18 residues. V shed 1 base, J shed 6 bases, and the junction held 11 bases outside the gene matches. Germline CDR1 and CDR2: KGHSH and LQKENI. The CDR3 is CASSPRVLAGLDAGELFF. The CDR3 nucleotides read TGTGCCAGCTCACCACGGGTACTAGCGGGGTTGGACGCCGGGGAGCTGTTTTTT.

The chain has TRBV14 and TRBJ2-1, with unresolved D. The CDR3 length is 15 residues. Germline V gives CDR1 SGHDN, CDR2 FVKESK. Trimming took 1 base from V and 3 from J, leaving 10 bases between them. CDR3 region: CASSQAHKDYNEQFF. In DNA form, the CDR3 reads TGTGCCAGCAGCCAAGCTCACAAGGACTACAATGAGCAGTTCTTC.